This T cell receptor (beta chain) was recorded in a study of lymphopenia after photon versus proton radiotherapy (dated by TCRdb to between 2018 and 2020). Turning to the overall study: Photon and proton radiation therapy were compared by the study for their immunological effects in patients with gastrointestinal tumors who developed high-grade lymphopenia. The goal of the study was to describe how the two radiation modalities differ in their effects on the immune system. A cohort of under 25 patients with gastrointestinal tumors who received either photon or proton therapy and subsequently developed lymphopenia was included. The research as a whole found: Across the cohort, a larger post-nadir drop in TCR diversity was inversely correlated with overall survival time among patients who died. The authors looked at the survival association only in patients who died, and they framed better survival with proton therapy as a possibility rather than a demonstrated result. Proton-treated patients stayed relatively stable during treatment, while photon-treated patients lost naive T cells and TCR diversity and gained effector/memory populations. Once the lymphocyte count had reached its nadir, the repertoires of photon-treated patients showed oligoclonal expansion, particularly of CD8+ Temra cells, and this expansion drove the decline in diversity.

Library construction relied on the immunoSEQ multiplex PCR assay. T cell repertoires were profiled by deep sequencing of rearranged TCR beta loci, alongside multiparametric flow cytometry. TCRdb stores this immuneACCESS table with in-frame sequences only. Part of the clones is absent; in the studies checked, under half of the shortfall reflects unresolved V genes, and no reason is known for the rest. The sample yields fewer than 40,000 clones; 94% were counted once. Of the sample, roughly 0.71% is held by the ten largest clones. Worth noting for this clone: There is no known antigen for this receptor. One base away there is no much larger clone; base qualities are not given.

Inclusive of the bounding cysteine and phenylalanine, the CDR3 is 13 residues long. The CDR3 DNA has 39 bases and is translated from base 1. The germline V gene (reference sequence) gives CDR1 as MNHNY and CDR2 as SVGAGI. V has 10 bases trimmed and J has 3 bases trimmed; junction bases matching no gene number 9. The sequence came from a woman aged 50 to 60 with cholangiocarcinoma. Recombination joined TRBV6-6 with TRBJ2-7, with 7 bases matching TRBD2. The sequences come from peripheral blood, collected from a patient treated with photon-based radiotherapy. The DNA sequence is given as TGTGCCACTTATGGGACTAATAACTACGAGCAGTACTTC. This sequence encodes CATYGTNNYEQYF.